The rows below give T cell receptor beta chains drawn from one sample of a study of shared clonotypes between healthy human individuals. TCRdb's copy holds only in-frame clones and misses some; the assay was immunoSEQ multiplex PCR. In the table there are about 2.3 million clones, more than 85% of which are singletons. The sample was naive CD4+ T cells from PBMCs. The source of these receptors is a young man in good health. Some clones in this sample may be carry-over from other donors' samples. CDR3s include the opening cysteine and the closing phenylalanine or tryptophan. Fields, in order: CDR3 DNA, CDR3 protein, CDR3 length, J gene, V gene, D gene, clone size. The D gene is left open where the match is weak. Clone sizes are given selectively: once, few, many, or a class where the clone is expanded.

CDR3 DNA: TGTGCCAGCAGACTACACGCCTTCGGGGCGAACACTGAAGCTTTCTTT
CDR3 protein: CASRLHAFGANTEAFF
CDR3 length: 16
J gene: TRBJ1-1
V gene: TRBV28
D gene: NA
clone size: NA

CDR3 DNA: TGTGCCAGTAGGGACAGGGGCCATGGCTACACCTTC
CDR3 protein: CASRDRGHGYTF
CDR3 length: 12
J gene: TRBJ1-2
V gene: TRBV19
D gene: TRBD1
clone size: NA

CDR3 DNA: TGTGCCAGCAGTCTACTTTCCTACGAGCAGTACTTC
CDR3 protein: CASSLLSYEQYF
CDR3 length: 12
J gene: TRBJ2-7
V gene: TRBV6-6
D gene: NA
clone size: NA

CDR3 DNA: TGTGCCAGCAGTTTAGGTCCGATTGGGGGTGCGGAGACCCAGTACTTC
CDR3 protein: CASSLGPIGGAETQYF
CDR3 length: 16
J gene: TRBJ2-5
V gene: TRBV27
D gene: NA
clone size: NA

CDR3 DNA: TGTGCCAGCTCACCCGCCCCTCCGGAAGCTTTCTTT
CDR3 protein: CASSPAPPEAFF
CDR3 length: 12
J gene: TRBJ1-1
V gene: TRBV18
D gene: NA
clone size: NA

CDR3 DNA: TGCGCCAGCAGCCGAGGGACAGGGGGCGGTGAAGGGTGGGAGACCCAGTACTTC
CDR3 protein: CASSRGTGGGEGWETQYF
CDR3 length: 18
J gene: TRBJ2-5
V gene: TRBV4-1
D gene: TRBD1
clone size: NA

CDR3 DNA: TGTGCCAGCAGCCAAGCGGGACTAGCGGGAGGAGGACCCTACAATGAGCAGTTCTTC
CDR3 protein: CASSQAGLAGGGPYNEQFF
CDR3 length: 19
J gene: TRBJ2-1
V gene: TRBV4-2
D gene: TRBD2
clone size: NA

CDR3 DNA: TGTGCCAGCAGCCGGACAGGGACTCAATCCGCTAACTATGGCTACACCTTC
CDR3 protein: CASSRTGTQSANYGYTF
CDR3 length: 17
J gene: TRBJ1-2
V gene: TRBV5-5
D gene: TRBD1
clone size: NA

CDR3 DNA: TGTGCCAGCAGTTCCCTGACAGGGGGCAGGAACTATGGCTACACCTTC
CDR3 protein: CASSSLTGGRNYGYTF
CDR3 length: 16
J gene: TRBJ1-2
V gene: TRBV28
D gene: TRBD1
clone size: NA

CDR3 DNA: TGTGCCAGCAGCCAATTTGGCCAGGAAGCTTTCTTT
CDR3 protein: CASSQFGQEAFF
CDR3 length: 12
J gene: TRBJ1-1
V gene: TRBV16
D gene: NA
clone size: NA

CDR3 DNA: TGTGCCAGCAGCTTGGACAGGGGACTCACAGATACGCAGTATTTT
CDR3 protein: CASSLDRGLTDTQYF
CDR3 length: 15
J gene: TRBJ2-3
V gene: TRBV5-4
D gene: NA
clone size: NA

CDR3 DNA: TGTGCCACCCAGCCGCACGGGGATGCCGGGGAGCTGTTTTTT
CDR3 protein: CATQPHGDAGELFF
CDR3 length: 14
J gene: TRBJ2-2
V gene: TRBV6-6
D gene: NA
clone size: NA

CDR3 DNA: TGCGCCAGCAGCTTGACAGCCGCCAACTATGGCTACACCTTC
CDR3 protein: CASSLTAANYGYTF
CDR3 length: 14
J gene: TRBJ1-2
V gene: TRBV5-1
D gene: NA
clone size: once

CDR3 DNA: TGTGCCAGCTCACCCAGGCGGGTTAGCGGGAGCGGGTCCTACAATGAGCAGTTCTTC
CDR3 protein: CASSPRRVSGSGSYNEQFF
CDR3 length: 19
J gene: TRBJ2-1
V gene: TRBV18
D gene: TRBD2
clone size: NA

CDR3 DNA: TGTGCCAGCAGTTTCCTGGGGACATCCCGGGCCGACGAGCAGTACTTC
CDR3 protein: CASSFLGTSRADEQYF
CDR3 length: 16
J gene: TRBJ2-7
V gene: TRBV27
D gene: NA
clone size: NA

CDR3 DNA: TGCGCCAGCAGCTTGGCCGGGCCACACAATGAGCAGTTCTTC
CDR3 protein: CASSLAGPHNEQFF
CDR3 length: 14
J gene: TRBJ2-1
V gene: TRBV5-1
D gene: NA
clone size: NA

CDR3 DNA: TGTGCCAGCAGTTCCCTGGGTGTGCTCAGCTCCTACAATGAGCAGTTCTTC
CDR3 protein: CASSSLGVLSSYNEQFF
CDR3 length: 17
J gene: TRBJ2-1
V gene: TRBV28
D gene: NA
clone size: few

CDR3 DNA: TGTGCCAGCAGCCAAGGTGGAAGCGGGGGACTAGCGGGGCAAGAGACCCAGTACTTC
CDR3 protein: CASSQGGSGGLAGQETQYF
CDR3 length: 19
J gene: TRBJ2-5
V gene: TRBV4-2
D gene: TRBD2
clone size: NA

CDR3 DNA: TGTGCCAGCTCACTAGCGGGAGGCCCCACCACAGATACGCAGTATTTT
CDR3 protein: CASSLAGGPTTDTQYF
CDR3 length: 16
J gene: TRBJ2-3
V gene: TRBV18
D gene: TRBD2
clone size: NA

CDR3 DNA: TGTGCCAGCAGGGCCGGGACAGGGGGCGTAGCTTCCGAAACTTTCTTT
CDR3 protein: CASRAGTGGVASETFF
CDR3 length: 16
J gene: TRBJ1-1
V gene: TRBV2
D gene: TRBD1
clone size: NA

CDR3 DNA: TGTGCCAGCAGTGAAGCCCACAGGGGAAAGACCAATGAGCAGTTCTTC
CDR3 protein: CASSEAHRGKTNEQFF
CDR3 length: 16
J gene: TRBJ2-1
V gene: TRBV2
D gene: TRBD1
clone size: NA

CDR3 DNA: TGCAGCGTTGGGGGACTAGCGGGGATCTACGAGCAGTACTTC
CDR3 protein: CSVGGLAGIYEQYF
CDR3 length: 14
J gene: TRBJ2-7
V gene: TRBV29-1
D gene: TRBD2
clone size: NA

CDR3 DNA: TGTGCCAGCTCACCACTAGTGGCCTACGAGCAGTACTTC
CDR3 protein: CASSPLVAYEQYF
CDR3 length: 13
J gene: TRBJ2-7
V gene: TRBV18
D gene: NA
clone size: once

CDR3 DNA: TGCAGCGTCGCCGGGTCCTCTCGATGGCTGTTTTTT
CDR3 protein: CSVAGSSRWLFF
CDR3 length: 12
J gene: TRBJ1-4
V gene: TRBV29-1
D gene: NA
clone size: NA

CDR3 DNA: TGCGCCAGCAGCTTGGACGGCTCCGATCAGCCCCAGCATTTT
CDR3 protein: CASSLDGSDQPQHF
CDR3 length: 14
J gene: TRBJ1-5
V gene: TRBV5-1
D gene: NA
clone size: NA

CDR3 DNA: TGCGCCAGCAGCGGAGGCGCAGGGGTCCCGGGCACTGAAGCTTTCTTT
CDR3 protein: CASSGGAGVPGTEAFF
CDR3 length: 16
J gene: TRBJ1-1
V gene: TRBV5-1
D gene: NA
clone size: NA

CDR3 DNA: TGTGCCAGCAGCGCTACGCGGGGCGCTGGGGCCAACGTCCTGACTTTC
CDR3 protein: CASSATRGAGANVLTF
CDR3 length: 16
J gene: TRBJ2-6
V gene: TRBV13
D gene: NA
clone size: NA

CDR3 DNA: TGTGCCTGGAGTGTTGAGAATGAGCAGTTCTTC
CDR3 protein: CAWSVENEQFF
CDR3 length: 11
J gene: TRBJ2-1
V gene: TRBV30
D gene: NA
clone size: NA

CDR3 DNA: TGTGCCAGCAGCTCCCGGTCGGGTTTTGGAGCCGGGGAGCTGTTTTTT
CDR3 protein: CASSSRSGFGAGELFF
CDR3 length: 16
J gene: TRBJ2-2
V gene: TRBV11-1
D gene: NA
clone size: NA

CDR3 DNA: TGTGCCAGCAGCGCAAGAACTGAAGCTTTCTTT
CDR3 protein: CASSARTEAFF
CDR3 length: 11
J gene: TRBJ1-1
V gene: TRBV6-6
D gene: NA
clone size: NA

CDR3 DNA: TGTGCCAGCAGCACATGGACAGGGGCGCCAAACACCGGGGAGCTGTTTTTT
CDR3 protein: CASSTWTGAPNTGELFF
CDR3 length: 17
J gene: TRBJ2-2
V gene: TRBV5-6
D gene: TRBD1
clone size: NA

CDR3 DNA: TGTGCCAGCAATTCGGTTGTCCGGCAGTACTTC
CDR3 protein: CASNSVVRQYF
CDR3 length: 11
J gene: TRBJ2-7
V gene: TRBV28
D gene: NA
clone size: NA

CDR3 DNA: TGTGCCAGCAGCCCTCCCCGGGCAACGGGGACTGAAGCTTTCTTT
CDR3 protein: CASSPPRATGTEAFF
CDR3 length: 15
J gene: TRBJ1-1
V gene: TRBV7-2
D gene: NA
clone size: NA

CDR3 DNA: TGTGCCAGCAGTGAGACAGGGTTTCTTGAAAAACTGTTTTTT
CDR3 protein: CASSETGFLEKLFF
CDR3 length: 14
J gene: TRBJ1-4
V gene: TRBV6-1
D gene: TRBD1
clone size: NA

CDR3 DNA: TGTGCCTGGAGTTTTCCCCGGTCGCCTGGGGGGCAGTTCTTC
CDR3 protein: CAWSFPRSPGGQFF
CDR3 length: 14
J gene: TRBJ2-1
V gene: TRBV30
D gene: NA
clone size: NA

CDR3 DNA: TGTGCCAGCAGCCGGGGGGGAGTGGGCATTCAGTACTTC
CDR3 protein: CASSRGGVGIQYF
CDR3 length: 13
J gene: TRBJ2-4
V gene: TRBV5-8
D gene: TRBD2
clone size: NA

CDR3 DNA: TGTGCCAGCAGCCACGCCTGGACTAGCGGGAGGCCGTCGCAGTTCTTC
CDR3 protein: CASSHAWTSGRPSQFF
CDR3 length: 16
J gene: TRBJ2-1
V gene: TRBV14
D gene: TRBD2
clone size: NA

CDR3 DNA: TGTGCCAGCACCACCACGTGGGGGCTGGGGGGAAAACTGTTTTTT
CDR3 protein: CASTTTWGLGGKLFF
CDR3 length: 15
J gene: TRBJ1-4
V gene: TRBV6-5
D gene: NA
clone size: NA

CDR3 DNA: TGTGCCAGCAGCCAAGATCGGGGGGCGGGTGGAAACACCATATATTTT
CDR3 protein: CASSQDRGAGGNTIYF
CDR3 length: 16
J gene: TRBJ1-3
V gene: TRBV4-2
D gene: NA
clone size: once

CDR3 DNA: TGTGCCACCAGCAGAGGTTGGGGGAAGGTAGGCAATGAGCAGTTCTTC
CDR3 protein: CATSRGWGKVGNEQFF
CDR3 length: 16
J gene: TRBJ2-1
V gene: TRBV15
D gene: NA
clone size: NA

CDR3 DNA: TGTGCCAGCAGTACCGGGACAGGGTGGTCCTACGAGCAGTACTTC
CDR3 protein: CASSTGTGWSYEQYF
CDR3 length: 15
J gene: TRBJ2-7
V gene: TRBV2
D gene: TRBD1
clone size: NA

CDR3 DNA: TGTGCCAGCAGTCCATACAGGGGGCTTCAGCCCCAGCATTTT
CDR3 protein: CASSPYRGLQPQHF
CDR3 length: 14
J gene: TRBJ1-5
V gene: TRBV28
D gene: TRBD1
clone size: NA

CDR3 DNA: TGTGCCAGCAGTTTAGGTTCGGAGAGGGGCGAAGCTTTCTTT
CDR3 protein: CASSLGSERGEAFF
CDR3 length: 14
J gene: TRBJ1-1
V gene: TRBV28
D gene: NA
clone size: NA

CDR3 DNA: TGTGCCAGCAGCTTGGAACAGGGAGGATGGGACACCGGGGAGCTGTTTTTT
CDR3 protein: CASSLEQGGWDTGELFF
CDR3 length: 17
J gene: TRBJ2-2
V gene: TRBV5-6
D gene: NA
clone size: NA

CDR3 DNA: TGTGCCAGCAGTCCACATCAGCCAGTAGACCTAGCCAAAAACATTCAGTACTTC
CDR3 protein: CASSPHQPVDLAKNIQYF
CDR3 length: 18
J gene: TRBJ2-4
V gene: TRBV28
D gene: NA
clone size: NA

CDR3 DNA: TGTGCCAGCAGCCCAGAGGCGGGAGGGGAGACCCAGTACTTC
CDR3 protein: CASSPEAGGETQYF
CDR3 length: 14
J gene: TRBJ2-5
V gene: TRBV9
D gene: TRBD2
clone size: NA

CDR3 DNA: TGTGCCAGCTCACCGACAGGGGTGGGTTACAATGAGCAGTTCTTC
CDR3 protein: CASSPTGVGYNEQFF
CDR3 length: 15
J gene: TRBJ2-1
V gene: TRBV18
D gene: TRBD1
clone size: NA

CDR3 DNA: TGCGCCAGCAGCGCGGTTGGGGACATTGGGCGAACGGGCGGGGAGCTGTTTTTT
CDR3 protein: CASSAVGDIGRTGGELFF
CDR3 length: 18
J gene: TRBJ2-2
V gene: TRBV5-1
D gene: NA
clone size: once

CDR3 DNA: TGCGCCAGCAGCTTGGTGGTAGACACTGAAGCTTTCTTT
CDR3 protein: CASSLVVDTEAFF
CDR3 length: 13
J gene: TRBJ1-1
V gene: TRBV5-1
D gene: NA
clone size: few

CDR3 DNA: TGTGCCAGCAGCTTAGAACGGGTTTCCTACGAGCAGTACTTC
CDR3 protein: CASSLERVSYEQYF
CDR3 length: 14
J gene: TRBJ2-7
V gene: TRBV7-9
D gene: NA
clone size: NA

CDR3 DNA: TGTGCCAGCAGTTATATGGCAGGACGGCAGCCCCAGCATTTT
CDR3 protein: CASSYMAGRQPQHF
CDR3 length: 14
J gene: TRBJ1-5
V gene: TRBV6-5
D gene: NA
clone size: NA

CDR3 DNA: TGCGCCAGCAGCCAAGATGGCGGCTCCTACGAGCAGTACTTC
CDR3 protein: CASSQDGGSYEQYF
CDR3 length: 14
J gene: TRBJ2-7
V gene: TRBV4-1
D gene: NA
clone size: NA

CDR3 DNA: TGCGCCAGCAGCTTGGGGACAGCCAGTGCGGCCCAGTACTTC
CDR3 protein: CASSLGTASAAQYF
CDR3 length: 14
J gene: TRBJ2-5
V gene: TRBV5-1
D gene: NA
clone size: NA

CDR3 DNA: TGTGCCAGCAGCTTAGATCGAGGGGGGCCCTACGAGCAGTACTTC
CDR3 protein: CASSLDRGGPYEQYF
CDR3 length: 15
J gene: TRBJ2-7
V gene: TRBV11-2
D gene: NA
clone size: NA

CDR3 DNA: TGTGCCTGGAGTACCGCCCTGCCAGCCTCCTACGAGCAGTACTTC
CDR3 protein: CAWSTALPASYEQYF
CDR3 length: 15
J gene: TRBJ2-7
V gene: TRBV30
D gene: NA
clone size: NA

CDR3 DNA: TGTGCCAGCACCAATCGACTAGCGGGAGGGCCGTACACCGGGGAGCTGTTTTTT
CDR3 protein: CASTNRLAGGPYTGELFF
CDR3 length: 18
J gene: TRBJ2-2
V gene: TRBV27
D gene: TRBD2
clone size: NA

CDR3 DNA: TGTGCCAATCACAGGGGCACCGGGGAGCTGTTTTTT
CDR3 protein: CANHRGTGELFF
CDR3 length: 12
J gene: TRBJ2-2
V gene: TRBV5-8
D gene: TRBD1
clone size: NA

CDR3 DNA: TGTGCCAGCAGTGATCAAACAGGGAAACAAGAGACCCAGTACTTC
CDR3 protein: CASSDQTGKQETQYF
CDR3 length: 15
J gene: TRBJ2-5
V gene: TRBV6-1
D gene: NA
clone size: NA